This record looks at one T cell receptor beta chain sequence and its context. Antigen: not known. This may be a read error: a much more frequent sequence differs by one nucleotide. TCRdb itself ran the multiplex PCR reads through MiXCR, one entry per CDR3 protein. Here the sample spans approximately 230,000 distinct CDR3 sequences, less than 40% being singletons. This CDR3 is built from 14 residues. Germline CDR1 MNHEY, CDR2 SVGAGI. The record originates from a study of breast tumors, draining lymph nodes, adjacent tissues. Breast cancer patients provided tissue from their axillary draining lymph nodes. The study's findings and limits: Findings are consistent with lymph node origin and intratumoral expansion of most tumor T cells. Tumor TCR diversity was below lymph nodes but above nontumor tissue. That most tumor T cells come from lymph nodes remained unproven. Tumor and nontumor repertoires were significantly more similar in luminal-like than in basal-like breast cancer.

Material for sequencing was axillary lymph node tissue. The TCR originated in a female donor with breast cancer. Some clones in this sample may be carry-over from other donors' samples. This chain uses TRBV6-5 with TRBJ1-5; D is unresolved. DNA of the CDR3: TGTGCCAGCAGTCCTTTGACAAGCAATCAGCTCCAGCATTTT. Its protein product is CASSPLTSNQLQHF.